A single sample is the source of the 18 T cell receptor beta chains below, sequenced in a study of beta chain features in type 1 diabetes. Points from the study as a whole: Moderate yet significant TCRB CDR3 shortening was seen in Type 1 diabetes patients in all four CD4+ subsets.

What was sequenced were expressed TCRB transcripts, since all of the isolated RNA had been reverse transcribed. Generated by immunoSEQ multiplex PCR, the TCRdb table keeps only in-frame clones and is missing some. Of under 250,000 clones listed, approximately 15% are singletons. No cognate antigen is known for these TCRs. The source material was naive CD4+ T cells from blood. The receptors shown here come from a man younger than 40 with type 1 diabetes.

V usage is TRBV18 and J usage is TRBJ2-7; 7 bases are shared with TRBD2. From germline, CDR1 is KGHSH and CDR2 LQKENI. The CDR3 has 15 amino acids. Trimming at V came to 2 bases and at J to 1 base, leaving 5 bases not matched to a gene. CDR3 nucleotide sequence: TGTGCCAGCTCACCAGGGGCGGGAGCGTCCTACGAGCAGTACTTC. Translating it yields CASSPGAGASYEQYF.

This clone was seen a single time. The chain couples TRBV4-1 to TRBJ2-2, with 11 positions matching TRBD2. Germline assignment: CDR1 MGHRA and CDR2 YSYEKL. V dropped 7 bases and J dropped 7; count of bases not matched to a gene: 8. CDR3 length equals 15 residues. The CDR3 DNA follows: TGCGCCAGCACGGTGGTAGCGGGAGGGGTCGGGGAGCTGTTTTTT. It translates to CASTVVAGGVGELFF.

The CDR3 loop reads CASGGRKGYTF. The CDR3 nucleotides are TGTGCCAGCGGGGGGAGAAAGGGCTACACCTTC. The rearrangement uses TRBV6-5 and TRBJ1-2, with D possibly being TRBD1 (5 bases). The V and J ends lost 8 bases and 8 bases respectively, with 12 bases between them. Germline loops: CDR1 MNHEY, CDR2 SVGAGI. The CDR3 consists of 11 residues.

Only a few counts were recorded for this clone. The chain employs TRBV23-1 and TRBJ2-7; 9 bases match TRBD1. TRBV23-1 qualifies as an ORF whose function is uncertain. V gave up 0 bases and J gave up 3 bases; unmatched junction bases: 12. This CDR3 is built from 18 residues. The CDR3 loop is CASSQSRLSGQGSYEQYF. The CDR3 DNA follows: TGCGCCAGCAGTCAATCAAGGCTCTCGGGACAGGGTAGCTACGAGCAGTACTTC.

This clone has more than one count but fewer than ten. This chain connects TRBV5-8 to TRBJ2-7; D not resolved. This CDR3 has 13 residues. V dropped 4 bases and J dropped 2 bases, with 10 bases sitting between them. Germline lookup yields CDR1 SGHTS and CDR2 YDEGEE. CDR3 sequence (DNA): TGTGCCAGCAGCATCACAAGAACCTACGAGCAGTACTTC. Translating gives CASSITRTYEQYF. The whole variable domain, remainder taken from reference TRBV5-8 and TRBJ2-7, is EAGVTQSPTHLIKTRGQQATLRCSPISGHTSVYWYQQALGLGLQFLLWYDEGEERNRGNFPPRFSGRQFPNYSSELNVNALELEDSALYLCASSITRTYEQYFGPGTRLTVT.

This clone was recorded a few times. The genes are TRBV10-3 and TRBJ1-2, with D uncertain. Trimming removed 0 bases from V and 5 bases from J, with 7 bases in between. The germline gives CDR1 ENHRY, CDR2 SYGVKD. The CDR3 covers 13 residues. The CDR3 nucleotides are TGTGCCATCAGTGAGTCCGGGGTTTATGGCTACACCTTC. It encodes CAISESGVYGYTF.

The CDR3 DNA is TGTGCCAGCTCAGGGACTCTAGCCAAAAACATTCAGTACTTC. Translation: CASSGTLAKNIQYF. The chain carries TRBV18 and TRBJ2-4, with D possibly TRBD2 on 6 matching bases. The germline V gene encodes CDR1 KGHSH and CDR2 LQKENI. This CDR3 comprises 14 residues. V dropped 5 bases and J dropped 0 bases, with 8 bases sitting between them.

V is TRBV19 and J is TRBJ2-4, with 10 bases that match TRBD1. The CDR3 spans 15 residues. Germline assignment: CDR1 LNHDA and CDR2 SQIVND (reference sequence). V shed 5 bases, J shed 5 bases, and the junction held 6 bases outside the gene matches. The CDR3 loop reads CASSATGTGENIQYF. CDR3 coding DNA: TGTGCCAGTAGTGCCACCGGGACAGGGGAAAACATTCAGTACTTC.

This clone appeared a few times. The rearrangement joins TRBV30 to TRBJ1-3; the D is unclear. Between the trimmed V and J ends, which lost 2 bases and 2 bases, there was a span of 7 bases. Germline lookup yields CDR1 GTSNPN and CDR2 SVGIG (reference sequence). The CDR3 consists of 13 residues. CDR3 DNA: TGTGCCTGGAGTCCGGGTCCTGGAAACACCATATATTTT. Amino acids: CAWSPGPGNTIYF.

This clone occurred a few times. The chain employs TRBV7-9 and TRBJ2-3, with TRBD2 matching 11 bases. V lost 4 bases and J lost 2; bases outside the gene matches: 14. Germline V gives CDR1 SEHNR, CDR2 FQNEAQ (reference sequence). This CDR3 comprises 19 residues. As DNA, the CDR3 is TGTGCCAGCAGCTCGGGGCTAGCGGGGGGATCTACTCTCACAGATACGCAGTATTTT. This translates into CASSSGLAGGSTLTDTQYF.

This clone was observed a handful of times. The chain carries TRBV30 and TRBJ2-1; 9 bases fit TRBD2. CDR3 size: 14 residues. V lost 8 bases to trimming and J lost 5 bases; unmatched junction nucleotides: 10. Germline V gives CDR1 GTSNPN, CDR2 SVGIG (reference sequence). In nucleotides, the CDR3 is TGTGCCCGGAAGAGCGGGAGGTCCCACAATGAGCAGTTCTTC. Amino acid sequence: CARKSGRSHNEQFF.

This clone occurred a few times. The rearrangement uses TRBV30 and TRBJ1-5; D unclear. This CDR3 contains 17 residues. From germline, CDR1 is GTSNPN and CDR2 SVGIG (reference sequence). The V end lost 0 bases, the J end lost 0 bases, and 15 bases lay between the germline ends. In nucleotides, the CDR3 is TGTGCCTGGAGTGTTGGTCCGTACAGTTATAGCAATCAGCCCCAGCATTTT. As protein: CAWSVGPYSYSNQPQHF. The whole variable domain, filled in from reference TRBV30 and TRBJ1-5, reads SQTIHQWPATLVQPVGSPLSLECTVEGTSNPNLYWYRQAAGRGLQLLFYSVGIGQISSEVPQNLSASRPQDRQFILSSKKLLLSDSGFYLCAWSVGPYSYSNQPQHFGDGTRLSIL.

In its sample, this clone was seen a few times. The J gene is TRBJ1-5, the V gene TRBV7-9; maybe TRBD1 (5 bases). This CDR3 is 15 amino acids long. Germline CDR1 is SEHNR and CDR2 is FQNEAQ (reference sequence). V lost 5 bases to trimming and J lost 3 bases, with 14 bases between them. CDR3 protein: CASSPPGGDNQPQHF. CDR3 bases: TGTGCCAGCAGCCCTCCCGGGGGTGACAATCAGCCCCAGCATTTT.

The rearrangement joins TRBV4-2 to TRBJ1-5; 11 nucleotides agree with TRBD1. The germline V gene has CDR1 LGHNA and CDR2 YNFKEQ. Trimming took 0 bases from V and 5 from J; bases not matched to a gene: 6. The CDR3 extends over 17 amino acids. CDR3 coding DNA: TGTGCCAGCAGCCAAGACCCCGGGACAGGGGGTTATCAGCCCCAGCATTTT. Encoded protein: CASSQDPGTGGYQPQHF.

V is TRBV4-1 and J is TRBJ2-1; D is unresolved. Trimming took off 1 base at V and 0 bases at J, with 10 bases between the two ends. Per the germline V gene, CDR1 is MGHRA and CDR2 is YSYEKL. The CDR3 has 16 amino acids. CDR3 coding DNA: TGCGCCAGCAGCCAAGGAGGAGCGTACTCCTACAATGAGCAGTTCTTC. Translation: CASSQGGAYSYNEQFF.

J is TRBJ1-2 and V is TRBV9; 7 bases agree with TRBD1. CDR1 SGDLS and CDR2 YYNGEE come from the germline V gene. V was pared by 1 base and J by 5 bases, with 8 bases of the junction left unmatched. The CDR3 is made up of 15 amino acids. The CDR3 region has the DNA TGTGCCAGCAGCGTATCCACCGGGACAGCTTATGGCTACACCTTC. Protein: CASSVSTGTAYGYTF.

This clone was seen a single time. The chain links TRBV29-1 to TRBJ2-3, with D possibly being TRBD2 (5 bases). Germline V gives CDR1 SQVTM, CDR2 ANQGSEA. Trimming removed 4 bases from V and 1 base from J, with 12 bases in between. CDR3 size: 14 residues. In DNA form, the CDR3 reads TGCAGCGTTGGATTTTTGAGGGGCACAGATACGCAGTATTTT. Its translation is CSVGFLRGTDTQYF.

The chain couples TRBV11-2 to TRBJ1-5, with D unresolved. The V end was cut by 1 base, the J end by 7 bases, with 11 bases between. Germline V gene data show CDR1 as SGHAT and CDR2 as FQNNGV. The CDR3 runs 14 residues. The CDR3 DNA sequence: TGTGCCAGCAGCTTAGGCGGAGATGCACAGCCCCAGCATTTT. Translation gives CASSLGGDAQPQHF. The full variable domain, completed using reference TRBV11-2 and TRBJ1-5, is EAGVAQSPRYKIIEKRQSVAFWCNPISGHATLYWYQQILGQGPKLLIQFQNNGVVDDSQLPKDRFSAERLKGVDSTLKIQPAKLEDSAVYLCASSLGGDAQPQHFGDGTRLSIL.